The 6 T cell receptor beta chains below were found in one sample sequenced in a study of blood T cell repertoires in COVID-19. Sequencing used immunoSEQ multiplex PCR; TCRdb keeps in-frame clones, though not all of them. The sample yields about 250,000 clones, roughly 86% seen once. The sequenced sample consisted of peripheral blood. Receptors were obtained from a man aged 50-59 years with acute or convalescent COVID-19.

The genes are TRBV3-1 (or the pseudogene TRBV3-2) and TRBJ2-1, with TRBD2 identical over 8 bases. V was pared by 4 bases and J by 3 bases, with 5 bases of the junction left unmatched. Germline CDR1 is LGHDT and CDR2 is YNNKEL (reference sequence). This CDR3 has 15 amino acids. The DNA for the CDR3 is TGTGCCAGCAGCCGGAGCGGGAGTTTCTACAATGAGCAGTTCTTC. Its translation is CASSRSGSFYNEQFF.

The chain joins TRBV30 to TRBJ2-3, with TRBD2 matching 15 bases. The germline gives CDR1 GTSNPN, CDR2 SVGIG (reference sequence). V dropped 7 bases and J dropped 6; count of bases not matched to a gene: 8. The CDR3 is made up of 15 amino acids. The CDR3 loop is CALSGTSGRRDTQYF. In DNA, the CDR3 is TGTGCCTTGTCTGGGACTAGCGGGAGGAGGGATACGCAGTATTTT.

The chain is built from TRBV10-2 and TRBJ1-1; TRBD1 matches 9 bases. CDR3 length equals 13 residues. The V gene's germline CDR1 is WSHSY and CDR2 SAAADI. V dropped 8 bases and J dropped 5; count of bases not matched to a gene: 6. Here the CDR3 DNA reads TGCGCCAGCGAAGGACAGGGGAAAACTGAAGCTTTCTTT. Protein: CASEGQGKTEAFF.

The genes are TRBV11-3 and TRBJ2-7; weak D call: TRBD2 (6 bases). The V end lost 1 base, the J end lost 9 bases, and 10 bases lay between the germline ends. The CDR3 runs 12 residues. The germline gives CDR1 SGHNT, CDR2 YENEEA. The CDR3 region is CASSLAEGWQYF. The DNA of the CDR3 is TGTGCCAGCAGCTTAGCGGAGGGATGGCAGTACTTC.

CDR3 region: CASSVPSVYNEQFF. DNA for the CDR3: TGTGCCAGCAGTGTCCCTAGCGTCTACAATGAGCAGTTCTTC. The J gene is TRBJ2-1, the V gene TRBV2, with D perhaps TRBD2 (6 bases). Germline V gives CDR1 SNHLY, CDR2 FYNNEI. The CDR3 runs 14 residues. With 4 bases removed from V and 3 bases from J, the gap between germline ends came to 10 bases.

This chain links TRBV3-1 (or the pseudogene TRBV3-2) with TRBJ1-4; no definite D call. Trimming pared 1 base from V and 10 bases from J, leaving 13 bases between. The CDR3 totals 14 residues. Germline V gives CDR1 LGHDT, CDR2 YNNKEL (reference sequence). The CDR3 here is CASSQAARLVKLFF. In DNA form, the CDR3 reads TGTGCCAGCAGCCAAGCTGCACGGTTGGTAAAACTGTTTTTT.